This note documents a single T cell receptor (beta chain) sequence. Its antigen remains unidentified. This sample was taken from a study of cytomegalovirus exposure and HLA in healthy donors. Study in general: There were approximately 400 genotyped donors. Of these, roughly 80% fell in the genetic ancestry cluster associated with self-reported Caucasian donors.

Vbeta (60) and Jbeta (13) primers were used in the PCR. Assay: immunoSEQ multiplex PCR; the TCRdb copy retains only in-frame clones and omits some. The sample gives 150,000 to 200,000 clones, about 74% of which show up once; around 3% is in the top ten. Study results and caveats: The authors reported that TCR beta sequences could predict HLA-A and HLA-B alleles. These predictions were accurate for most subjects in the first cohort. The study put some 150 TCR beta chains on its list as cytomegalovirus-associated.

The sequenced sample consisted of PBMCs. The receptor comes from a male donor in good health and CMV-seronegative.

The CDR3 bases are TGTGCCAGCAGTTCTCGAACAGGGCCCTCCTACAATGAGCAGTTCTTC. Translating it yields CASSSRTGPSYNEQFF. The J gene is TRBJ2-1, the V gene TRBV6-5; TRBD1 might be the D (6 bases). The germline V and J ends were trimmed by 4 bases and 0 bases, with 13 bases remaining between them. The CDR3 is made up of 16 amino acids. CDR1 is MNHEY and CDR2 is SVGAGI in the germline V gene.